This T cell receptor (beta chain) was profiled in a study of shared clonotypes between healthy human individuals. Points from the study as a whole: Between a handful of donors, naive CD4 clonotypes were shared at a level of around 5.2%.

The germline CDR1 and CDR2 sequences are SGHRS and YFSETQ. This CDR3 comprises 15 residues. V shed 2 bases, J shed 5 bases, and the junction held 8 bases outside the gene matches. This clone was found a few times. Antigen: not known. Assay used: immunoSEQ multiplex PCR; TCRdb lists only in-frame clones, some missing. The profile covers over a million clones, with around 76% appearing a single time and around 1.5% taken by the ten largest. The specimen sequenced was memory CD4+ T cells sorted from blood. Subset indicated: CD45RA-negative fraction. The chain joins TRBV5-1 to TRBJ2-7; 9 bases align to TRBD1. The origin of this receptor is a man aged 18 to 29 in good health. CDR3 loop: CASSLGGTGSHEQYF. CDR3 DNA: TGCGCCAGCAGCTTAGGCGGGACAGGGTCCCACGAGCAGTACTTC.